One and the same sample provided the 2 T cell receptor beta chains below, sequenced in a study of cytomegalovirus exposure and HLA in healthy donors. With 60 Vbeta and 13 Jbeta primers, the PCR was carried out. Method: immunoSEQ multiplex PCR; TCRdb's copy keeps in-frame clones and lacks some. This table has around 150,000 clones, around three quarters appearing once. The source material was PBMCs. Receptors originate from a man between 35 and 55 years old in good health and CMV-seropositive.

The gene calls are TRBV5-1 and TRBJ1-2; 9 bases match TRBD1. Germline lookup yields CDR1 SGHRS and CDR2 YFSETQ. Trimming cost V 2 bases and J 4 bases; bases outside gene matches: 24. The CDR3 is 21 residues long. The CDR3 nucleotides read TGCGCCAGCAGCTTCATTCGAGGGGCCGGGACAGGGAAAGAAAGGGGCTATGGCTACACCTTC. Its translation: CASSFIRGAGTGKERGYGYTF.

The chain uses TRBV6-6 and TRBJ2-1, with D perhaps TRBD2 (7 bases). In germline, CDR1 is MNHNY, CDR2 SVGAGI (reference sequence). The CDR3 sequence is 13 residues long. V shed 8 bases and J shed 2 bases, with 10 bases lying between them. CDR3 DNA sequence: TGTGCCAGCGGGGGGGGCCCCTACAATGAGCAGTTCTTC. It encodes CASGGGPYNEQFF.